A single T cell receptor (beta chain) is shown here with its context. These data are taken from a study of T cells after yellow fever vaccination. Germline CDR1 SGHVS, CDR2 FQNEAQ. V lost 5 bases to trimming and J lost 7 bases; unmatched junction nucleotides: 10. CDR3 length: 15 residues. From the 5' RACE reads, TCRdb called clonotypes with MiXCR, one entry per CDR3 protein. The data hold approximately 330,000 distinct CDR3 sequences, with roughly an eighth observed a single time. This sample comprised CD4+ T cells sorted from PBMCs, obtained 15 days after the yellow fever booster vaccination. The rearrangement uses TRBV7-8 and TRBJ1-4, with 7 bases lining up with TRBD1. This sequence originates from a man aged 18 to 30 who received the YFV17D yellow fever vaccine. In nucleotides, the CDR3 is TGTGCCAGCAGCCCACAAGACAGGGTTGGTGAAAAACTGTTTTTT. This translates into CASSPQDRVGEKLFF.